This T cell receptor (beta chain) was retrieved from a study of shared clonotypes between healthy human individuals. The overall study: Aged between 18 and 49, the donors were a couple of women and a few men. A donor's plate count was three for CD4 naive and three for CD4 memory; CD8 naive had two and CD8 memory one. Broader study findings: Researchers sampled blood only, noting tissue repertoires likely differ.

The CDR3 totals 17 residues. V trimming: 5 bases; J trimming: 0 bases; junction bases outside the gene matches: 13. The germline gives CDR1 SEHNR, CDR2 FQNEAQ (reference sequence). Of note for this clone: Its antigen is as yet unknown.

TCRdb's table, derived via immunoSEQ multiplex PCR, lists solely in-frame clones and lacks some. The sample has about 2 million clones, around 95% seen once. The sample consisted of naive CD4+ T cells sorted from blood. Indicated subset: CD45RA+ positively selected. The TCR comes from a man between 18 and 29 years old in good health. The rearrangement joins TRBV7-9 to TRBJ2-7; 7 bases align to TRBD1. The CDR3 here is CASSANFLRDSSYEQYF. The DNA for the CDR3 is TGTGCCAGCAGCGCGAACTTTCTCCGGGACAGCTCCTACGAGCAGTACTTC.